These 7 T cell receptor beta chains originate from one sample sequenced in a study of T cell responses to AZD1222 COVID-19 vaccine (dated by TCRdb to the early 2020s). This sample's time point label indicates: baseline before first vaccination. Library method: the immunoSEQ multiplex PCR assay. TCRdb holds this immuneACCESS table with in-frame rearrangements only. Some clones are missing; in checked studies, unresolved V genes explain under half, and the rest has no known cause. The sample yields around 130,000 clones; around 88% were counted once. Jointly, the top ten make up approximately 3.7% of the sample. This specimen was peripheral blood, taken on day 0 of AZD1222 vaccination. The receptors come from an adult in good health.

The chain carries TRBV28 and TRBJ1-3; 8 nucleotides align to TRBD1. J lost 0 bases, V lost 5 bases, and 12 bases had no gene match. The CDR3 is 18 residues long. CDR1 is MDHEN, CDR2 SYDVKM, per germline. CDR3 DNA sequence: TGTGCCAGCAGTCAACCAACCGGGACAGGTCGCTCTGGAAACACCATATATTTT. This sequence encodes CASSQPTGTGRSGNTIYF.

The J gene is TRBJ1-6, the V gene TRBV19; D is possibly TRBD1 (5 bases). This CDR3 is 15 amino acids long. From germline, CDR1 is LNHDA and CDR2 SQIVND (reference sequence). Trimming pared 6 bases from V and 10 bases from J, leaving 19 bases between. In DNA form, the CDR3 reads TGTGCCAGTAGGACCACCGGGGGGAGGCAATCACCCCTCCACTTT. This encodes CASRTTGGRQSPLHF.

This clone was seen once. This sequence joins TRBV11-2 and TRBJ1-4, with 7 bases aligning to TRBD1. CDR1 is SGHAT and CDR2 is FQNNGV in the germline V gene. The length of the CDR3 is 17 residues. The trim removed 3 bases at V and 0 bases at J, leaving 7 bases unmatched. The CDR3 bases are TGTGCCAGCAGCTTGTCAGGGGGAGTCCCAACTAATGAAAAACTGTTTTTT. As protein: CASSLSGGVPTNEKLFF.

V gene TRBV5-4 combines with J gene TRBJ1-1; D remains ambiguous. The CDR3 length is 15 residues. Per the germline V gene, CDR1 is SGHNT and CDR2 is YYREEE (reference sequence). V lost 7 bases and J lost 2, with 18 bases in between. In DNA form, the CDR3 reads TGTGCCAGCCTAAGCTGGAATTCCGGAAACACTGAAGCTTTCTTT. Translation: CASLSWNSGNTEAFF.

The chain is built from TRBV3-1 (or the pseudogene TRBV3-2) and TRBJ2-7; tentatively, D is TRBD2 (6 bases). The CDR3 covers 15 residues. Germline V lookup: CDR1 LGHDT, CDR2 YNNKEL (reference sequence). Trimming cost V 3 bases and J 0 bases, with 12 bases left between them. The CDR3 here is CASSHGTLSSYEQYF. In DNA form, the CDR3 reads TGTGCCAGCAGCCACGGGACTTTAAGCTCCTACGAGCAGTACTTC.

The rearrangement uses TRBV6-5 and TRBJ1-5, with a weak D call TRBD1 (5 bases). The CDR3 is 15 residues long. CDR1 is MNHEY and CDR2 is SVGAGI in the germline V gene. Between the trimmed V and J ends, which lost 4 bases and 6 bases, there was a span of 16 bases. CDR3 sequence: CASSSLGGVSQPQHF. CDR3 nucleotides: TGTGCCAGCAGTTCCCTGGGGGGGGTGAGTCAGCCCCAGCATTTT.

The chain is built from TRBV28 and TRBJ2-3; 8 bases align to TRBD1. V shed 8 bases and J 7 bases; nucleotides not matched to a gene: 11. Per germline, CDR1 MDHEN and CDR2 SYDVKM. The CDR3 runs 14 residues. This CDR3 is CASEGQGLANTQYF. CDR3 DNA: TGTGCCAGCGAAGGACAGGGTCTTGCTAATACGCAGTATTTT.